Below, one T cell receptor (beta chain) is given with its context. What it recognizes is unknown. The data originate from a study of graft-versus-host responses after intestinal transplantation. Study-wide background: Tacrolimus plus steroids were given to all recipients for about 3 years, preceded by anti-thymocyte globulin induction. Study-wide results and caveats: GvH clonotypes were identified within recipient marrow, with a subset emerging first in ileum or blood.

Libraries were prepared by immunoSEQ multiplex PCR; TCRdb keeps only in-frame clonotypes and omits some of them. This table holds about 120,000 clones, 85% to 95% found once. This sequence was found in a human donor who was the organ donor for an intestinal transplant. Specimen: unstimulated CD8+ T cells sorted from spleen or lymph node cells, collected before transplant.

The CDR3 loop is CASSLSGLRPTDTQYF. The CDR3 nucleotides read TGTGCCAGCAGCCTGTCGGGACTCCGACCCACAGATACGCAGTATTTT. The V call is TRBV7-2, the J call TRBJ2-3, with D possibly being TRBD2 (6 bases). Germline CDR1 is SGHTA and CDR2 is FQGNSA. Trimming cost V 5 bases and J 2 bases, with 17 bases left between them. The length of the CDR3 is 16 residues.